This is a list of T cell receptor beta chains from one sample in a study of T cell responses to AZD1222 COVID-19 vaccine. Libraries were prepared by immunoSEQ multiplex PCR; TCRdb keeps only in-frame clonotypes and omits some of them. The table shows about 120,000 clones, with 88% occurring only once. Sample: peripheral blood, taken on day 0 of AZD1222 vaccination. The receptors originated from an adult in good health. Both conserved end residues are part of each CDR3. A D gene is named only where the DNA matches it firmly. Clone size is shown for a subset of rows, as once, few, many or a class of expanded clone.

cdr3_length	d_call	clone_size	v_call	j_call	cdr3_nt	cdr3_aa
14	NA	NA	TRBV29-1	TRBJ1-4	TGCAGCGCCGCTTTGGGGGCCCTTGGTGAAAAACTGTTTTTT	CSAALGALGEKLFF
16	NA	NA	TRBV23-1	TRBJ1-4	TGCGCCAGCAGTCAAACATCGGGGGTAGGGAATGAAAAACTGTTTTTT	CASSQTSGVGNEKLFF
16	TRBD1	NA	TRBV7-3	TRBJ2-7	TGTGCCAGCAGCTTAAGGGGACAGGGTTCTCCCTACGAGCAGTACTTC	CASSLRGQGSPYEQYF
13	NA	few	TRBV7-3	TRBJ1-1	TGTGCCAGCAGCTTATCCGCGAACACTGAAGCTTTCTTT	CASSLSANTEAFF
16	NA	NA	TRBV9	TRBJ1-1	TGTGCCAGCAGCAACCCCCAGGGCGCCATGAACACTGAAGCTTTCTTT	CASSNPQGAMNTEAFF
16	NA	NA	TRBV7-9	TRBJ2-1	TGTGCCAGCAGCTTAGACCGTGGGGGATGGGACAATGAGCAGTTCTTC	CASSLDRGGWDNEQFF
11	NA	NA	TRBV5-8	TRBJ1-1	TGTGCCAGCAGCCTCACAGGGTTCGCTTTCTTT	CASSLTGFAFF
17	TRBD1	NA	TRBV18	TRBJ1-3	TGTGCCAGCACGCCGGGACAGGGTCCCCTCTCTGGAAACACCATATATTTT	CASTPGQGPLSGNTIYF
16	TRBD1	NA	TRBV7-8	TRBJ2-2	TGTGCCAGCAGCTTAGGGTTCAGGGGGCGAGTCGGGGAGCTGTTTTTT	CASSLGFRGRVGELFF
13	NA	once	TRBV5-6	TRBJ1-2	TGTGCCAGCAGTCTGATCTCGGGTAACGGCTACACCTTC	CASSLISGNGYTF
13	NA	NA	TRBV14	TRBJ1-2	TGTGCCAGCAGCCAAGATCGAACCAAAGGCTACACCTTC	CASSQDRTKGYTF
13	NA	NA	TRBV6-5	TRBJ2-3	TGTGCCAGCAAACTTGGGGGCACAGATACGCAGTATTTT	CASKLGGTDTQYF
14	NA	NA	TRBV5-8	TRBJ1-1	TGTGCCAGCAGCTCCTTCGGGGGGAACACTGAAGCTTTCTTT	CASSSFGGNTEAFF